The clone carrying this T cell receptor beta chain was recorded a few times. Its antigen is unknown. 5'RACE with constant-segment primers built TCRalpha and TCRbeta cDNA libraries with UMIs. Using its own MiXCR run on the 5' RACE reads, TCRdb lists one record per CDR3 protein. Of about 340,000 distinct CDR3 sequences listed, 20% to 25% are singletons. This sample was taken from a study of T-cell memory formation after mild COVID-19. Overall study findings and caveats: Pre-infection memory harbored some responding clones, suggesting cross-reactive memory joined. Contracting clones from day 15 to 85 had balanced CD4/CD8; later expanders favoured CD4+.

From germline, CDR1 is SGHAT and CDR2 FQDESV (reference sequence). V lost 3 bases to trimming and J lost 4 bases; unmatched junction nucleotides: 2. The CDR3 covers 13 residues. This clonotype originated in a man younger than 35 who had mild COVID-19 (a few samples of this study predate the infection). Cell type and time point are not known. Specimen: PBMCs or a T cell subset sorted from them (not recorded which). V gene TRBV11-1 combines with J gene TRBJ2-5; TRBD1 matches at 7 bases. The CDR3 protein is CASSFQGVETQYF. In DNA, the CDR3 is TGTGCCAGCAGCTTTCAGGGGGTAGAGACCCAGTACTTC.